The rows below give T cell receptor beta chains drawn from one sample of a study of blood T cell repertoires in COVID-19. Assay used: immunoSEQ multiplex PCR; TCRdb lists only in-frame clones, some missing. Of hundreds of thousands of clones in the sample, 75% to 90% are singletons; the top ten hold approximately 9%. The sample consisted of peripheral blood. The receptor set was obtained from a human donor in a cohort sampled during active COVID-19. The CDR3 runs from the conserved cysteine through the conserved F or W. The order of the fields is J gene, D gene, V gene, CDR3 protein, CDR3 DNA. The D gene is left open where the match is weak.

TRBJ1-3,-,TRBV6-5,CASSRAAGSGNTIYF,TGTGCCAGCAGTCGGGCGGCGGGCTCTGGAAACACCATATATTTT
TRBJ1-2,-,TRBV4-3,CASSQVGGLNGYTF,TGCGCCAGCAGCCAAGTGGGAGGGCTCAATGGCTACACCTTC
TRBJ1-1,-,TRBV5-1,CASSLEGTITEAFF,TGCGCCAGCAGCTTGGAGGGGACAATCACTGAAGCTTTCTTT
TRBJ1-6,TRBD1,TRBV3-1/TRBV3-2,CASSPLTGISSPLHF,TGTGCCAGCAGCCCGTTGACAGGGATCTCTTCACCCCTCCACTTT
TRBJ1-5,-,TRBV6-2/TRBV6-3,CASSRVSNQPQHF,TGTGCCAGCAGTCGGGTGAGCAATCAGCCCCAGCATTTT
TRBJ1-2,TRBD1,TRBV5-5,CASSLYYYGTGDGYTF,TGTGCCAGCAGCCTGTACTACTACGGGACAGGGGATGGCTACACCTTC
TRBJ2-7,-,TRBV4-2,CASSQEGRGAYEQYF,TGTGCCAGCAGCCAGGAGGGTAGGGGAGCATACGAGCAGTACTTC
TRBJ1-6,TRBD1,TRBV10-3,CAISERQGRTPLHF,TGTGCCATCAGTGAGAGACAGGGGAGGACACCCCTCCACTTT
TRBJ2-7,-,TRBV3-1/TRBV3-2,CASSQAAYEQYF,TGTGCCAGCAGCCAAGCGGCCTACGAGCAGTACTTC
TRBJ1-1,TRBD1,TRBV15,CATSRTGNTEAFF,TGTGCCACCAGCCGGACAGGCAACACTGAAGCTTTCTTT
TRBJ2-1,-,TRBV28,CASSRPGVPYNEQFF,TGTGCCAGCAGCCGACCAGGGGTACCGTACAATGAGCAGTTCTTC